Listed below are T cell receptor beta chains from one sample, sequenced in a study of identical twins. MiXCR was run by TCRdb on the 5' RACE reads, yielding one entry per CDR3 protein. The table has 350,000 to 450,000 distinct CDR3 sequences, about 18% seen once. Specimen: naive T cells sorted from blood. The receptors were sampled from a man aged 50-60 years in good health. Both conserved end residues are part of each CDR3. Each record gives: V gene, D gene, J gene, clone size, CDR3 protein, CDR3 DNA. A D gene is named only where the DNA matches it firmly. Clone sizes are given selectively: once, few, many, or a class where the clone is expanded.

>TRBV4-2|.|TRBJ2-1|.
CASSPHFSGSTYNEQFF
TGTGCCAGCAGCCCCCATTTCTCCGGGAGTACCTACAATGAGCAGTTCTTC
>TRBV20-1|TRBD2|TRBJ2-1|few
CSARGGLAGSGYNEQFF
TGCAGTGCTAGAGGAGGCCTAGCGGGTTCCGGTTACAATGAGCAGTTCTTC
>TRBV6-1|.|TRBJ1-4|many
CASSDGGGVEKLFF
TGTGCCAGCAGTGACGGGGGGGGAGTAGAAAAACTGTTTTTT
>TRBV6-5|TRBD1|TRBJ2-5|.
CASSSLVTGGAETQYF
TGTGCCAGCAGTTCCCTCGTTACAGGGGGCGCAGAGACCCAGTACTTC
>TRBV29-1|.|TRBJ2-5|.
CSTRKETQYF
TGCAGCACCAGAAAAGAGACCCAGTACTTC
>TRBV24-1|TRBD1|TRBJ2-1|.
CATSEPQGADFNEQFF
TGTGCCACCAGTGAGCCTCAGGGGGCTGATTTTAATGAGCAGTTCTTC
>TRBV7-2|.|TRBJ2-1|.
CASSLVLGANEQFF
TGTGCCAGCAGCTTAGTGTTAGGGGCCAATGAGCAGTTCTTC
>TRBV7-2|.|TRBJ2-1|.
CASSLVAGWSYNEQFF
TGTGCCAGCAGCTTAGTTGCAGGGTGGTCCTACAATGAGCAGTTCTTC
>TRBV3-1|.|TRBJ2-1|many
CASSPSGSRGNEQFF
TGTGCCAGCAGCCCGTCAGGATCACGGGGAAATGAGCAGTTCTTC
>TRBV4-3|.|TRBJ2-7|few
CASSPSEGQEMYF
TGCGCCAGCAGCCCGAGCGAGGGCCAAGAAATGTACTTC
>TRBV27|TRBD2|TRBJ2-1|few
CASSRLAGLGEEQFF
TGTGCCAGCAGTAGACTAGCGGGATTGGGAGAGGAGCAGTTCTTC
>TRBV12-3/TRBV12-4|.|TRBJ2-7|once
CASSLARRSYEQYF
TGTGCCAGCAGTTTAGCCCGGAGGTCCTACGAGCAGTACTTC
>TRBV9|.|TRBJ2-7|many
CASSVEGDANYEQYF
TGTGCCAGCAGCGTAGAGGGGGACGCCAACTACGAGCAGTACTTC
>TRBV6-5|.|TRBJ1-1|few
CASSYSRVTEAFF
TGTGCCAGCAGTTACTCGAGGGTCACTGAAGCTTTCTTT
>TRBV9|TRBD2|TRBJ2-3|.
CASSVIAGGPDTQYF
TGTGCCAGCAGCGTGATAGCGGGAGGGCCAGATACGCAGTATTTT
>TRBV12-3/TRBV12-4|TRBD2|TRBJ2-3|many
CASRASAGTSGADTQYF
TGTGCCAGCAGAGCGTCAGCTGGGACTAGCGGGGCAGATACGCAGTATTTT
>TRBV11-1|TRBD1|TRBJ2-7|few
CASSSARQGGEQYF
TGTGCCAGCAGCTCCGCTCGACAGGGCGGCGAGCAGTACTTC
>TRBV25-1|.|TRBJ2-3|few
CASSESGAADTQYF
TGTGCCAGCAGTGAGTCAGGAGCAGCAGATACGCAGTATTTT
>TRBV20-1|TRBD2|TRBJ2-1|few
CSASSGSEDKDPYNEQFF
TGCAGTGCTAGCAGCGGGAGCGAAGATAAGGACCCCTACAATGAGCAGTTCTTC
>TRBV7-8|TRBD2|TRBJ2-3|.
CASSLHDPGAGDTQYF
TGTGCCAGCAGCTTACACGACCCGGGAGCGGGGGATACGCAGTATTTT
>TRBV15|TRBD1|TRBJ2-7|many
CATSRESGGDEQYF
TGTGCCACCAGCAGAGAATCAGGGGGCGACGAGCAGTACTTC
>TRBV5-1|TRBD1|TRBJ1-3|few
CASSPGTVEGNTIYF
TGCGCCAGCAGCCCCGGGACAGTTGAAGGAAACACCATATATTTT
>TRBV20-1|TRBD2|TRBJ2-7|.
CSARNPGGKDEQYF
TGCAGTGCTAGAAATCCGGGAGGGAAGGACGAGCAGTACTTC
>TRBV29-1|.|TRBJ2-3|few
CSGGRDTQYF
TGCAGCGGAGGGAGGGATACGCAGTATTTT
>TRBV20-1|.|TRBJ2-5|.
CSAAHPGHETQYF
TGCAGTGCTGCCCATCCGGGACACGAGACCCAGTACTTC